The rows below give T cell receptor beta chains drawn from one sample of a study of early T cells in non-severe SARS-CoV-2 infection. TCRdb re-analysed the 5' RACE reads in MiXCR, keeping a single row per CDR3 protein. Among approximately 81,000 distinct CDR3 sequences listed, roughly 13% were seen once. Specimen: whole blood. These receptors were collected from an adult who was a healthcare worker with PCR-confirmed SARS-CoV-2 infection or an uninfected control (not recorded which). The CDR3 runs from the conserved cysteine through the conserved F or W. D genes are given only for firm matches. The size entry is marked missing in some rows and otherwise reads once, few, many or a size class.

TRBV27,.,TRBJ1-1,TRBD1,TGTGCCAGCAGGGGCTGGACAGGGAACACTGAAGCTTTCTTT,CASRGWTGNTEAFF
TRBV7-2,.,TRBJ1-2,TRBD1,TGTGCCAGCAGCTTAGGGACAGGGAAGGACTATGGCTACACCTTC,CASSLGTGKDYGYTF
TRBV4-1,many,TRBJ2-7,TRBD2,TGCGCCAGCAGCCTCGGACTAGCGGGGCTCGAGCAGTACTTC,CASSLGLAGLEQYF
TRBV29-1,.,TRBJ2-7,TRBD1,TGCAGCGTTCTGACAGGGGAAACCTACGAGCAGTACTTC,CSVLTGETYEQYF
TRBV6-5,few,TRBJ1-1,TRBD1,TGTGCCAGCAGTACAGGGGGCGTACGATTCACTGAAGCTTTCTTT,CASSTGGVRFTEAFF
TRBV4-1,many,TRBJ2-7,.,TGCGCCAGCAGCCAAGAGGGACACGGAACGAGCTCCTACGAGCAGTACTTC,CASSQEGHGTSSYEQYF
TRBV7-9,.,TRBJ2-3,TRBD2,TGTGCCAGCAGCCCCCTGACTAGCGCTGATACGCAGTATTTT,CASSPLTSADTQYF
TRBV20-1,many,TRBJ2-5,.,TGCAGTGCTAGTGTAGCGGAAGAGACCCAGTACTTC,CSASVAEETQYF
TRBV3-1,few,TRBJ1-1,TRBD1,TGTGCCAGCAGCCAATCGACAGGGCGCACTGAAGCTTTCTTT,CASSQSTGRTEAFF
TRBV27,many,TRBJ1-5,.,TGTGCCAGCAGTTTTGCTTTCGGGCAGCCCCAGCATTTT,CASSFAFGQPQHF
TRBV7-3,few,TRBJ2-1,TRBD1,TGTGCCAGCAGTCTAACTGCCCAGGGGGAGAAACAGTTCTTC,CASSLTAQGEKQFF
TRBV30,many,TRBJ1-2,.,TGTGCCAGAGGGACGCCACCTAACTATGGCTACACCTTC,CARGTPPNYGYTF
TRBV20-1,.,TRBJ2-4,TRBD1,TGCAGTGCCATGACAGGGGGCGATAAAAACATTCAGTACTTC,CSAMTGGDKNIQYF
TRBV19,few,TRBJ2-7,.,TGTGCCAGTAGTGCCTCAGGGGGGTACGAGCAGTACTTC,CASSASGGYEQYF
TRBV18,.,TRBJ1-1,.,TGTGCCAGCTCACCTCGACAGTTTGAAGCTTTCTTT,CASSPRQFEAFF
TRBV27,.,TRBJ1-2,TRBD1,TGTGCCAGCAGTTCGGGACAGCTATACACCTTCGACTATGGCTACACCTTC,CASSSGQLYTFDYGYTF
TRBV29-1,many,TRBJ2-1,.,TGCAGCGTTGGGGTCAGTTACAATGAGCAGTTCTTC,CSVGVSYNEQFF
TRBV7-2,few,TRBJ2-5,.,TGTGCCAGCAGCTTAGTCGACAGGATCCAAGAGACCCAGTACTTC,CASSLVDRIQETQYF
TRBV5-1,few,TRBJ1-1,.,TGCGCCAGCAGCGGGGGACCAGGGGACACTGAAGCTTTCTTT,CASSGGPGDTEAFF
TRBV18,.,TRBJ1-3,.,TGTGCCAGCTCACCACGAAGGGTTCCTGGAAACACCATATATTTT,CASSPRRVPGNTIYF
TRBV12-3/TRBV12-4,.,TRBJ1-1,.,TGTGCCAGCAGGATCCATCCCGGGATATCGAACACTGAAGCTTTCTTT,CASRIHPGISNTEAFF
TRBV6-1,few,TRBJ2-3,.,TGTGCCAGCGGGGAGCAGGGCAAAGATACGCAGTATTTT,CASGEQGKDTQYF
TRBV7-9,few,TRBJ2-1,.,TGTGCCAGCAGGTTAAGGGGGGAAGGACGTTCCTCCTACAATGAGCAGTTCTTC,CASRLRGEGRSSYNEQFF
TRBV20-1,few,TRBJ2-1,.,TGCAGTGCCAAGGGTCGCTACAATGAGCAGTTCTTC,CSAKGRYNEQFF
TRBV11-1,many,TRBJ1-5,TRBD1,TGTGCCAGCAGCCCGGGACAGGGCAATCAGCCCCAGCATTTT,CASSPGQGNQPQHF
TRBV27,few,TRBJ1-4,.,TGTGCCAGCAGTTTAGCGGAGGGTAGTGAAAAACTGTTTTTT,CASSLAEGSEKLFF
TRBV20-1,few,TRBJ1-5,.,TGCAGTGGATCGCCCGATAGCAATCAGCCCCAGCATTTT,CSGSPDSNQPQHF
TRBV6-6,.,TRBJ2-5,.,TGTGCCAGCAGTTACTCGATCACAACCCAGTACTTC,CASSYSITTQYF
TRBV29-1,few,TRBJ2-2,TRBD1,TGCAGCACAAGACAGGGGCCGAACACCGGGGAGCTGTTTTTT,CSTRQGPNTGELFF
TRBV27,few,TRBJ2-7,.,TGTGCCAGCAGTTTATCGAGAGGAAACGAGCAGTACTTC,CASSLSRGNEQYF
TRBV18,many,TRBJ1-2,TRBD1,TGTGCCAGCTCACCGCAGGGGGCGCGGGATGGCTATGGCTACACCTTC,CASSPQGARDGYGYTF
TRBV2,.,TRBJ2-1,TRBD1,TGTGCCAGCAGTTCCCAGGGGGACACCTACAATGAGCAGTTCTTC,CASSSQGDTYNEQFF
TRBV3-1,few,TRBJ1-1,.,TGTGCCAGCAGCCATCAGGAGAACACTGAAGCTTTCTTT,CASSHQENTEAFF
TRBV11-2,.,TRBJ2-5,.,TGTGCCAGCAGCCTAGGACCCATGGAGACCCAGTACTTC,CASSLGPMETQYF
TRBV7-6,.,TRBJ1-6,.,TGTGCCAGCAGCCCCGACAGCTCCTATAATTCACCCCTCCACTTT,CASSPDSSYNSPLHF
TRBV20-1,.,TRBJ1-5,.,TGCAGTGCTGTAGCGTCTAGGGCTGGGCAGCCCCAGCATTTT,CSAVASRAGQPQHF
TRBV20-1,few,TRBJ2-7,TRBD2,TGCAGTGCAAGGACTAGCGGCAGCTACGAGCAGTACTTC,CSARTSGSYEQYF
TRBV20-1,.,TRBJ2-3,.,TGCAGTGCTAGAGGCACGGGAATGGATACGCAGTATTTT,CSARGTGMDTQYF
TRBV12-3/TRBV12-4,few,TRBJ2-2,.,TGTGCCAGCACCCGTAAAGGGGGAGGGGAGCTGTTTTTT,CASTRKGGGELFF
TRBV3-1,few,TRBJ2-5,.,TGTGCCAGCAGCCAGCTGACAGCCACCCAAGAGACCCAGTACTTC,CASSQLTATQETQYF
TRBV7-9,few,TRBJ2-1,TRBD2,TGTGCCAGCAGCCCGACTAGCGGGAGTCACAATGAGCAGTTCTTC,CASSPTSGSHNEQFF
TRBV7-9,.,TRBJ2-1,TRBD2,TGTGCCAGCGGCTCTAGCGGGACCTACAATGAGCAGTTCTTC,CASGSSGTYNEQFF
TRBV6-6,.,TRBJ1-1,TRBD1,TGTGCCAGCAGTTACGGTGGGGACAGGAACACTGAAGCTTTCTTT,CASSYGGDRNTEAFF
TRBV9,few,TRBJ2-7,TRBD2,TGTGCCAGCAGCCGGACCAGGACTAGCTACGAGCAGTACTTC,CASSRTRTSYEQYF
TRBV24-1,.,TRBJ2-2,TRBD1,TGTGCCACCAGTGACTCTAAGACAGGGCCCTTACCGAACACCGGGGAGCTGTTTTTT,CATSDSKTGPLPNTGELFF
TRBV4-1,few,TRBJ2-5,TRBD2,TGCGCCAGCAGCCATAGAACTAGCGGCAGCCAAGAGACCCAGTACTTC,CASSHRTSGSQETQYF
TRBV18,.,TRBJ1-5,.,TGTGCCAGCTCACCGAGCAGACCCAATCAGCCCCAGCATTTT,CASSPSRPNQPQHF
TRBV20-1,many,TRBJ2-1,.,TGCAGTGCTAGTCCCGCCTTATTTAGCGGTTACTCCTACAATGAGCAGTTCTTC,CSASPALFSGYSYNEQFF